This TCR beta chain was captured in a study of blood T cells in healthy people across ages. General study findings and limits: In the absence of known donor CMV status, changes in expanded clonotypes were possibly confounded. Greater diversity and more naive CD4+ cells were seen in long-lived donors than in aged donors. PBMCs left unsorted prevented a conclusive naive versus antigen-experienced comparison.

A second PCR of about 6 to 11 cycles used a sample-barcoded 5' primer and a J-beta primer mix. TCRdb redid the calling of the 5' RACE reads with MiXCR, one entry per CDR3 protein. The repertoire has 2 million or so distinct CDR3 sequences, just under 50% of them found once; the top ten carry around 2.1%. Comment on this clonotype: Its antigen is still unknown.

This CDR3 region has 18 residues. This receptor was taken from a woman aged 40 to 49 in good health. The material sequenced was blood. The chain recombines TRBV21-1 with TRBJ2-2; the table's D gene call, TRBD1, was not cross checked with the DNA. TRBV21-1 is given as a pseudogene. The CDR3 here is CASSNMRGGKANTGELFF. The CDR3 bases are TGTGCCAGCAGCAATATGAGGGGGGGGAAAGCGAACACCGGGGAGCTGTTTTTT.